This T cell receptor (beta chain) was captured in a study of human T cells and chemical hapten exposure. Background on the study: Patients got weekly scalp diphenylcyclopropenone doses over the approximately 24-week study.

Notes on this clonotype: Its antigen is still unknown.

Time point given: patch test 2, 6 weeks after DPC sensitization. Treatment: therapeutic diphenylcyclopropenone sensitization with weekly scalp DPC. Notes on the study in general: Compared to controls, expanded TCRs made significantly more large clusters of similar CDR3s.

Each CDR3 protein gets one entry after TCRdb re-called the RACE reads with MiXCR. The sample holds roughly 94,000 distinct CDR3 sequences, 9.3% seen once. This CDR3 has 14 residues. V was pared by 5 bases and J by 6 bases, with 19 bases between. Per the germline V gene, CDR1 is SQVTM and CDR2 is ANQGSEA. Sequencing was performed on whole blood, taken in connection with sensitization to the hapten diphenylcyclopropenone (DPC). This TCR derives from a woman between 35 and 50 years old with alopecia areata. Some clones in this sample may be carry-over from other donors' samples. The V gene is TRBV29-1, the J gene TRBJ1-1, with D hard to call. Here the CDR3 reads CSVWVARVFSEAFF. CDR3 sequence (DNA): TGCAGCGTTTGGGTTGCTAGGGTCTTTTCTGAAGCTTTCTTT. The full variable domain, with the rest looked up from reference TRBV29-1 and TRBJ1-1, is SAVISQKPSRDICQRGTSLTIQCQVDSQVTMMFWYRQQPGQSLTLIATANQGSEATYESGFVIDKFPISRPNLTFSTLTVSNMSPEDSSIYLCSVWVARVFSEAFFGQGTRLTVV.